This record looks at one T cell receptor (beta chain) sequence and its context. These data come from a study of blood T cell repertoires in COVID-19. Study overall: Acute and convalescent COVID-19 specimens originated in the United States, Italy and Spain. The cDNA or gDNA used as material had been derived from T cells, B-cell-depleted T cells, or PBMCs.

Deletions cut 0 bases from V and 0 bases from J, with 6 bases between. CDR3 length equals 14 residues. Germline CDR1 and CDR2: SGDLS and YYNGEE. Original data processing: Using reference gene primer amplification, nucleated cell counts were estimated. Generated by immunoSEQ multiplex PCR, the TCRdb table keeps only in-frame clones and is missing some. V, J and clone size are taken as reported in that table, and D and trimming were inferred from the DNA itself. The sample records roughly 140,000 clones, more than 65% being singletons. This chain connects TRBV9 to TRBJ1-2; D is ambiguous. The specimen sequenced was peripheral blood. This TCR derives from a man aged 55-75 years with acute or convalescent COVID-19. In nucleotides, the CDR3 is TGTGCCAGCAGCGTAGGGCCAGCTAACTATGGCTACACCTTC. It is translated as CASSVGPANYGYTF.